This record looks at one TCR beta chain sequence and its context. These data originate in a study of blood T cell repertoires in COVID-19. Overall study: The study drew acute and convalescent COVID-19 samples from the United States, Italy and Spain. The cDNA or gDNA used as material had been derived from T cells, B-cell-depleted T cells, or PBMCs.

The V gene end was trimmed by 5 bases and the J gene end by 5 bases; junction bases not matched to a gene: 4. The germline V gene encodes CDR1 LNHNV and CDR2 YYDKDF (reference sequence). The CDR3 totals 14 residues. As processed by the authors: By means of reference gene primer amplification, nucleated cell counts were estimated. The method was immunoSEQ multiplex PCR; TCRdb's version includes in-frame clones alone and lacks a portion of them. V and J calls and clone size are as listed in that table; D and trimming were resolved from the DNA. The profile covers 200,000 or so clones, with roughly 87% appearing a single time and about 1.9% taken by the ten largest.

Sequencing was performed on peripheral blood. The J gene is TRBJ2-4, the V gene TRBV15; 9 bases fit TRBD1. This TCR was recovered from a middle-aged man with active or convalescent COVID-19. The CDR3 DNA sequence: TGTGCCACCAGCCGGACAGGGGCTCAAAACATTCAGTACTTC. It translates to CATSRTGAQNIQYF.